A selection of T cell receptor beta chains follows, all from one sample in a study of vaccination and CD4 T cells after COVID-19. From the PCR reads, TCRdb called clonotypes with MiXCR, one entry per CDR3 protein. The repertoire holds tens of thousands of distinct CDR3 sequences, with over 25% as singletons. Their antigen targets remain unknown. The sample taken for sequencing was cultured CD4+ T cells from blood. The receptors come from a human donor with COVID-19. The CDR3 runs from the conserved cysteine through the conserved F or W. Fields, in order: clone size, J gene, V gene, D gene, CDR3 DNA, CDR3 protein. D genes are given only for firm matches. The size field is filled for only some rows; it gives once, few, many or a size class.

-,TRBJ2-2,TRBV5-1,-,TGCGCCAGCAGCTTGGTGGGGGTGGCAGCCGCGAACACCGGGGAGCTGTTTTTT,CASSLVGVAAANTGELFF
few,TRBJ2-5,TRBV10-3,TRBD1,TGTGCCACAGGACAGGGACAAGAGACCCAGTACTTC,CATGQGQETQYF
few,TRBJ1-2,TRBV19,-,TGTGCCAGTAGCACCCCCGGGAAAACATATGGCTACACCTTC,CASSTPGKTYGYTF
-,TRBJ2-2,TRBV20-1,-,TGCAGTGCTAGGTTTATGGGCACCGGGGAGCTGTTTTTT,CSARFMGTGELFF
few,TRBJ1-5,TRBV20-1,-,TGCAGTGCTAGAGTTCCGTCATCTGATCAGCCCCAGCATTTT,CSARVPSSDQPQHF
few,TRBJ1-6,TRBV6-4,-,TGTGCCAGCAGTGAAGCGACAGGTGGGAATTCACCCCTCCACTTT,CASSEATGGNSPLHF
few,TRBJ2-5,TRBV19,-,TGTGCCAGTAGTAGGGCTAGAGAGGTGGCGAAAGAGACCCAGTACTTC,CASSRAREVAKETQYF
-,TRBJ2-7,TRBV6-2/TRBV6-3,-,TGTGCCAGCAGTTACTCGATCAGGGGGGTAACCTACGAGCAGTACTTC,CASSYSIRGVTYEQYF
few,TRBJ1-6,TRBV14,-,TGTGCCAGCAGCCAAACCAGAGGGACGTATAATTCACCCCTCCACTTT,CASSQTRGTYNSPLHF
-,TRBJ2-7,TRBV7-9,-,TGTGCCAGCAGCCCAGGGGAAGGCTCCTACGAGCAGTACTTC,CASSPGEGSYEQYF
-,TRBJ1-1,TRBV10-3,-,TGTGCCATCAGTGAGAACACTGAAGCTTTCTTT,CAISENTEAFF
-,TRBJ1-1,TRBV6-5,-,TGTGCCAGCAGTTACCCAGGGAACACTGAAGCTTTCTTT,CASSYPGNTEAFF
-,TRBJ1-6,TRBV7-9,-,TGTGCCAGCAGCTTGGATCCGGGGGGAAATTCACCCCTCCACTTT,CASSLDPGGNSPLHF
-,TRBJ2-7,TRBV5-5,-,TGTGCCAGCAGCGTGGGACTTTCGGGCTCCTACGAGCAGTACTTC,CASSVGLSGSYEQYF
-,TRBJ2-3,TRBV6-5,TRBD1,TGTGCCAGCAGTTCAGGGACAGGGGGCTTACATACGCAGTATTTT,CASSSGTGGLHTQYF
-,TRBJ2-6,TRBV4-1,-,TGCGCCAGCAGCCGAGCCAGGGATTCGAGGTCTGGGGCCAACGTCCTGACTTTC,CASSRARDSRSGANVLTF
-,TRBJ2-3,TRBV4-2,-,TGTGCCAGCAGCCAAACCGCTGTCAGCACAGATACGCAGTATTTT,CASSQTAVSTDTQYF
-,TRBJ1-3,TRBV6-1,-,TGTGCCAGCAGTGAAGCGCTGGGTTCTGGAAACACCATATATTTT,CASSEALGSGNTIYF
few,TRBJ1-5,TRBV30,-,TGTGCCTGGAGTTCGGGGGGCAATCAGCCCCAGCATTTT,CAWSSGGNQPQHF
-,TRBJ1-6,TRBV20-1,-,TGCAGTGCTACCCCGGGACTCCGGGCGTATAATTCACCCCTCCACTTT,CSATPGLRAYNSPLHF
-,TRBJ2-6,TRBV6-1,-,TGTGCCAGCAGACCCGGGGGGCCTGGGGCCAACGTCCTGACTTTC,CASRPGGPGANVLTF
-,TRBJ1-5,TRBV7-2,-,TGTGCCAGCAGCTTAGAAGGGAGGCGGAATCAGCCCCAGCATTTT,CASSLEGRRNQPQHF
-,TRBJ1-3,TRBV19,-,TGTGCCAGTAAAGTGGCACAATCTGGAAACACCATATATTTT,CASKVAQSGNTIYF
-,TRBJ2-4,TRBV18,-,TGTGCCAGCTCATGGCTAGCCAAAAACATTCAGTACTTC,CASSWLAKNIQYF
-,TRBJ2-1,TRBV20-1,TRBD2,TGCAGTGCTAGCATGGGACTAGCGGGGCGGAATGAGCAGTTCTTC,CSASMGLAGRNEQFF
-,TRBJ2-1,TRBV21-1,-,TGTGCCAGCACCGAACCGTGGCTGAAGATGTACAATGAGCAGTTCTTC,CASTEPWLKMYNEQFF
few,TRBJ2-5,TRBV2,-,TGTGCCAGCAGTTACGGCGGGGAGCTGGGAGAGACCCAGTACTTC,CASSYGGELGETQYF
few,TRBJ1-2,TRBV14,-,TGTGCCAGCAGCCAAGATGGGGGCGTAATCTATGGCTACACCTTC,CASSQDGGVIYGYTF
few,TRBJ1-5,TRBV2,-,TGTGCCAGCAGTGTCTCCGACAGCAATCAGCCCCAGCATTTT,CASSVSDSNQPQHF
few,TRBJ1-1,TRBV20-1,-,TGCAGTGCTGCCCGGGGGGACACTGAAGCTTTCTTT,CSAARGDTEAFF